A selection of T cell receptor beta chains follows, all from one sample in a study of blood T cell repertoires in COVID-19. Assay: immunoSEQ multiplex PCR; the TCRdb copy retains only in-frame clones and omits some. The sample has a few hundred thousand clones; less than 90% are singletons. The sequenced sample was PBMCs or T cells enriched from blood (not recorded which). These receptors were taken from a woman aged 35 to 49 who had recovered from COVID-19. Both conserved end residues are part of each CDR3. Each record gives: clone size, V gene, J gene, D gene, CDR3 DNA, CDR3 protein. A D gene is named only where the DNA matches it firmly. Where a row states a size, it is once, few, many or the class of an expanded clone; other rows omit it.

size: .; V: TRBV6-5; J: TRBJ2-3; D: .; DNA: TGTGCCAGCAGTTTGAATAGCGTGGCAGATACGCAGTATTTT; CDR3: CASSLNSVADTQYF
size: .; V: TRBV4-1; J: TRBJ2-3; D: TRBD2; DNA: TGCGCCAGCAGCCAGGGGCGGGAGGTAGATACGCAGTATTTT; CDR3: CASSQGREVDTQYF
size: few; V: TRBV5-6; J: TRBJ1-1; D: .; DNA: TGTGCCAGCAGTAGCACAGGCGAAGCTTTCTTT; CDR3: CASSSTGEAFF
size: .; V: TRBV12-3/TRBV12-4; J: TRBJ2-5; D: .; DNA: TGTGCCAGCAGTTTAGGACTCGAGACCCAGTACTTC; CDR3: CASSLGLETQYF
size: .; V: TRBV18; J: TRBJ1-1; D: .; DNA: TGTGCCAGCTCACCATCCGCCCCGACACCGAACACTGAAGCTTTCTTT; CDR3: CASSPSAPTPNTEAFF
size: few; V: TRBV7-9; J: TRBJ2-7; D: .; DNA: TGTGCCAGCAGTTCTAACCGGGATACGCAGCGCGAGCAGTACTTC; CDR3: CASSSNRDTQREQYF
size: .; V: TRBV5-1; J: TRBJ2-2; D: .; DNA: TGCGCCAGCAGCTTGGTGGCAGGGCCTGACGGGGAGCTGTTTTTT; CDR3: CASSLVAGPDGELFF
size: .; V: TRBV30; J: TRBJ1-4; D: .; DNA: TGTGCCTGGCAAGGGGCGGAAACTAATGAAAAACTGTTTTTT; CDR3: CAWQGAETNEKLFF
size: .; V: TRBV28; J: TRBJ2-3; D: .; DNA: TGTGCCAGCACCGTCACAGATACGCAGTATTTT; CDR3: CASTVTDTQYF
size: .; V: TRBV9; J: TRBJ1-6; D: TRBD1; DNA: TGTGCCAGCAGCCCCGGACAGGGTTATAATAATTCACCCCTCCACTTT; CDR3: CASSPGQGYNNSPLHF
size: .; V: TRBV5-4; J: TRBJ1-2; D: .; DNA: TGTGCCAGCAGCTCCCCCCGGGCAGGGTGGGGCTATGGCTACACCTTC; CDR3: CASSSPRAGWGYGYTF
size: .; V: TRBV2; J: TRBJ1-2; D: .; DNA: TGTGCCAGCATGGGGGGCTATGGCTACACCTTC; CDR3: CASMGGYGYTF
size: .; V: TRBV3-1/TRBV3-2; J: TRBJ2-1; D: .; DNA: TGTGCCAGCAGCGACCGGGACTTTGCCTACAATGAGCAGTTCTTC; CDR3: CASSDRDFAYNEQFF
size: .; V: TRBV5-1; J: TRBJ2-1; D: .; DNA: TGCGCCAGCACTAGTGACCCCCTCAATGAGCAGTTCTTC; CDR3: CASTSDPLNEQFF
size: .; V: TRBV5-4; J: TRBJ2-7; D: TRBD2; DNA: TGTGCCAGCAGCCGGACTAGCGCCTACGAGCAGTACTTC; CDR3: CASSRTSAYEQYF
size: .; V: TRBV4-1; J: TRBJ2-3; D: .; DNA: TGCGCCAGCAGCCAACTAACACCGGGGGTAGATACGCAGTATTTT; CDR3: CASSQLTPGVDTQYF
size: once; V: TRBV5-1; J: TRBJ1-2; D: .; DNA: TGCGCCAGCAGCTTGCGGAGCCCCGGGAGTAACTATGGCTACACCTTC; CDR3: CASSLRSPGSNYGYTF
size: .; V: TRBV28; J: TRBJ1-1; D: TRBD1; DNA: TGTGCCAGCAGTTCCAAGACAGGGGGCAACACTGAAGCTTTCTTT; CDR3: CASSSKTGGNTEAFF
size: .; V: TRBV19; J: TRBJ1-4; D: .; DNA: TGTGCCAGTAGTATAGGGGCGGGCATCGGTGAAAAACTGTTTTTT; CDR3: CASSIGAGIGEKLFF
size: .; V: TRBV7-2; J: TRBJ2-7; D: .; DNA: TGTGCCAGCAGCTGGGGGGGCGGAGGCTCCTACGAGCAGTACTTC; CDR3: CASSWGGGGSYEQYF
size: .; V: TRBV6-5; J: TRBJ1-5; D: .; DNA: TGTGCCAGCAGTTACTCGTTCCGTCAGCCCCAGCATTTT; CDR3: CASSYSFRQPQHF
size: .; V: TRBV10-2; J: TRBJ1-6; D: .; DNA: TGCGCCAGCAGTGAGTCAGTGGCAGGGGAGTCCTATAATTCACCCCTCCACTTT; CDR3: CASSESVAGESYNSPLHF
size: .; V: TRBV7-9; J: TRBJ2-1; D: TRBD2; DNA: TGTGCCAGCAGCCTACGGACTAGCGGGATGCTAGTACAGTTCTTC; CDR3: CASSLRTSGMLVQFF
size: .; V: TRBV5-1; J: TRBJ2-1; D: TRBD2; DNA: TGCGCCAGCAGCGCCAGGCCCGGGACTAGCGGGAGCGGTGAGCAGTTCTTC; CDR3: CASSARPGTSGSGEQFF